This T cell receptor (beta chain) was sequenced in a study of metastatic and nonmetastatic thyroid tumors. Overall study context: Across blood and tumor or nodule tissue, repertoires from malignant and benign thyroid patients were compared with one another.

Regarding the study as a whole: Within blood and tumor, benign nodules reportedly had significantly lower TCR beta diversity than malignant thyroid tumors did.

The V and J ends lost 0 bases and 3 bases respectively, with 5 bases between them. CDR1 and CDR2 (germline): MNHEY, SVGAGI. CDR3 size: 14 residues. Thyroid surgery had not been preceded by any treatment in any patient. Per the original data handling: A distant-metastasis classifier for papillary thyroid cancer was built using CDR3 differences across clinicopathological groups. With MiXCR, TCRdb reprocessed the PCR reads. The V and J calls, along with clone size, are taken from TCRdb and not from the paper's own processing. The sample records roughly 10,000 clones, around 30% being singletons. In its sample, this clone is medium-sized (0.01 to 0.1%). Its target is not known.

The sample taken for sequencing was tumor tissue. The receptor comes from a female donor with papillary thyroid cancer or a benign thyroid nodule (not recorded which). Some clones in this sample may be carry-over from other donors' samples. This rearrangement joins TRBV6-5 to TRBJ2-2; D remains unclear. The CDR3 DNA sequence: TGTGCCAGCAGTTACTCACACGACACCGGGGAGCTGTTTTTT. Residues: CASSYSHDTGELFF.